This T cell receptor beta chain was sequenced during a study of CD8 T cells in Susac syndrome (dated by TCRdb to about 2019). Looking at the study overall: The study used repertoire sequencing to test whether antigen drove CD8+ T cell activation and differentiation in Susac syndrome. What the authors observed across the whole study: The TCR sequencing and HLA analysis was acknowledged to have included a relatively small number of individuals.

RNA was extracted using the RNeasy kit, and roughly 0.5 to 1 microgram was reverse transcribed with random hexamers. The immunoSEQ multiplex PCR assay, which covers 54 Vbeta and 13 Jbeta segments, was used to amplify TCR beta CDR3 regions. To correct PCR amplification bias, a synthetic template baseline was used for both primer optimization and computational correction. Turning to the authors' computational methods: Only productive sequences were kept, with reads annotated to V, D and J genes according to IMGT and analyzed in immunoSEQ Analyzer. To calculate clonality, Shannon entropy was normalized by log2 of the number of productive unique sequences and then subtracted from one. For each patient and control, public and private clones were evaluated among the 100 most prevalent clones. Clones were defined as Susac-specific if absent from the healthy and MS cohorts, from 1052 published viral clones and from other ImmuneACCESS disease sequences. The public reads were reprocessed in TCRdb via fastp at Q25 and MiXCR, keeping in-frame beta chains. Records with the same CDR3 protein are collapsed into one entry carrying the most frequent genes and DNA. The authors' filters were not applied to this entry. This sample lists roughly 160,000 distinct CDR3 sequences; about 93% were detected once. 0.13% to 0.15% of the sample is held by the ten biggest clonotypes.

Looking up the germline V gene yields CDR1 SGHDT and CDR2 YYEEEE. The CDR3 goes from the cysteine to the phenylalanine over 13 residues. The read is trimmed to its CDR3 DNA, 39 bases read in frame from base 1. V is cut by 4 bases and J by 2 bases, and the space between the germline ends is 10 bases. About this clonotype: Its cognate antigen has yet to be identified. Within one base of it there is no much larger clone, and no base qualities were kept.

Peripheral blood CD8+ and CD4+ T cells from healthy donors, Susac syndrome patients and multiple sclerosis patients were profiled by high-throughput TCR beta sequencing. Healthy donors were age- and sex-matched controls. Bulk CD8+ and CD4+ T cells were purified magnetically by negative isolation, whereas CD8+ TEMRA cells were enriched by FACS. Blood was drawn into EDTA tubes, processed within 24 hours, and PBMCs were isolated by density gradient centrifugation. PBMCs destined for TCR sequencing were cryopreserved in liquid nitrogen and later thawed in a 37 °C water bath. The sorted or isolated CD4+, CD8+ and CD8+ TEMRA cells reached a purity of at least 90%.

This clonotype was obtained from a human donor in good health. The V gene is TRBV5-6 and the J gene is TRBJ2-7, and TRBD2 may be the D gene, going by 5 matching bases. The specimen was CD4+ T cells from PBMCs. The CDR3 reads CASSSGPAYEQYF. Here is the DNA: TGTGCCAGCAGCAGCGGACCTGCCTACGAGCAGTACTTC.